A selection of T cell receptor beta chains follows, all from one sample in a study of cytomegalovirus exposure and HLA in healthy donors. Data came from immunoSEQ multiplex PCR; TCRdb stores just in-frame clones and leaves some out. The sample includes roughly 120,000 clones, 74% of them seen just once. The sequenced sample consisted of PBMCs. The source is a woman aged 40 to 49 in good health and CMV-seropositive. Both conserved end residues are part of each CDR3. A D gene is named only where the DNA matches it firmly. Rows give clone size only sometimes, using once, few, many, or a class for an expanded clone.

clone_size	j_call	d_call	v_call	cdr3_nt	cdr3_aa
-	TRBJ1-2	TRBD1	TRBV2	TGTGCCAGCAGTGTAGTAGGGACAGGGAATGGCTACACCTTC	CASSVVGTGNGYTF
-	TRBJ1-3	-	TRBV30	TGTGCCTGGAGACCCGAGGGCAGCTCTGGAAACACCATATATTTT	CAWRPEGSSGNTIYF
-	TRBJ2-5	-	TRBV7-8	TGTGCCAGCAGCCGCATTACGGGGGTCGAGACCCAGTACTTC	CASSRITGVETQYF
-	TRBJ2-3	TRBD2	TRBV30	TGTGCCTGGAGTCTCACTAGCGGGAGATTCACGCAGTATTTT	CAWSLTSGRFTQYF
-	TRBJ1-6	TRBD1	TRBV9	TGTGCCAGCAGCGTCTACGGGACAGGGGATAATTCACCCCTCCACTTT	CASSVYGTGDNSPLHF
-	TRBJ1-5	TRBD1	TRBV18	TGTGCCAGCTCCACAGGGGATCAGCCCCAGCATTTT	CASSTGDQPQHF
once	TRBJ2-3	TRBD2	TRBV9	TGTGCCAGCAGCTCTGGACTAGCGGGAAGCACAGATACGCAGTATTTT	CASSSGLAGSTDTQYF
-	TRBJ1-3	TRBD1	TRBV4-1	TGCGCCAGCAGCCAGGGCGACAGGGTTAATCGAAACACCATATATTTT	CASSQGDRVNRNTIYF
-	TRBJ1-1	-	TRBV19	TGTGCCAGTAGTATAAGAAATACGGGGGCTGAAGCTTTCTTT	CASSIRNTGAEAFF
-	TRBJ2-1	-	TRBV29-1	TGCAGCGCCAAAACTAATCCCCTCTACAATGAGCAGTTCTTC	CSAKTNPLYNEQFF
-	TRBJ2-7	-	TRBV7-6	TGTGCCAGCAGCTTAGGGACAGCCTCCTACGAGCAGTACTTC	CASSLGTASYEQYF
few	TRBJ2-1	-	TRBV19	TGTGCCAGTACCCCCTGGCCCCCAGGCAACAATGAGCAGTTCTTC	CASTPWPPGNNEQFF
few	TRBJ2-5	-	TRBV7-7	TGTGCTAGCAGCTTAGGGACTTTCCAAGAGACCCAGTACTTC	CASSLGTFQETQYF
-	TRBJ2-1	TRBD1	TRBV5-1	TGCGCCAGCAGCTTGACGACAGGGGCCGCCTACAATGAGCAGTTCTTC	CASSLTTGAAYNEQFF
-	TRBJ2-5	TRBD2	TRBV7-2	TGTGCCAGCAGCTTGGCGGGACTAGCGGGAGGGCGGCAAGAGACCCAGTACTTC	CASSLAGLAGGRQETQYF
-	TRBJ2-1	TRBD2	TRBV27	TGTGCCACCTCGACTAGCGGGAGTCCCTACGGGTCCTACAATGAGCAGTTCTTC	CATSTSGSPYGSYNEQFF
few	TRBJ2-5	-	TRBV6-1	TGTGCCAGCAGAGAGGGACATCGAGAGACCCAGTACTTC	CASREGHRETQYF
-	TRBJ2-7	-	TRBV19	TGTGCCAGTAGTAGCGGGATCTACGAGCAGTACTTC	CASSSGIYEQYF
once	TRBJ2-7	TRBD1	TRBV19	TGTGCCAGTAGTATTTTGACAGGGGAGACCTACGAGCAGTACTTC	CASSILTGETYEQYF
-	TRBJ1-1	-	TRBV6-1	TGTGCCAGCCCTCGGGGGAACACTGAAGCTTTCTTT	CASPRGNTEAFF
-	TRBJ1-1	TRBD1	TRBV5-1	TGCGCCAGCAGCTTGGGGGGGGGACAGGGAAAAGCTTTCTTT	CASSLGGGQGKAFF
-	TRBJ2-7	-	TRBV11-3	TGTGCCAGCAGCTTAGATACCAGGGTAAGCTACGAGCAGTACTTC	CASSLDTRVSYEQYF
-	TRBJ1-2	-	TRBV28	TGTGCCAGCAGTTTACCAGCTAACTATGGCTACACCTTC	CASSLPANYGYTF
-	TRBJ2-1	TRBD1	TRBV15	TGTGCCACCAGCAGAGCGACAGGGATGTATTCCAATGAGCAGTTCTTC	CATSRATGMYSNEQFF
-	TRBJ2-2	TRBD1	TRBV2	TGTGCCAGCAGGGGTACCGGGACAGCGAACACCGGGGAGCTGTTTTTT	CASRGTGTANTGELFF
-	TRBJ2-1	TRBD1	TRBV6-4	TGTGCCAGCAGTGAGGGACAGGGCACGGTTGTTGAGCAGTTCTTC	CASSEGQGTVVEQFF